The 27 T cell receptor beta chains below come from one sample, sequenced in a study of shared clonotypes between healthy human individuals. Libraries were prepared by immunoSEQ multiplex PCR; TCRdb keeps only in-frame clonotypes and omits some of them. The data hold around 620,000 clones, with about 95% observed a single time. Naivety among CD8 cells was defined by CD45RO negativity and positive CCR7 selection, thereby excluding terminally differentiated effector memory CD45RA+ cells. Sequencing input: naive CD8+ T cells sorted from blood. The receptors come from a woman aged 25 to 39 in good health.

This rearrangement joins TRBV6-4 to TRBJ1-5; no definite D call. The V gene lost 9 bases and the J gene lost 5 bases, with 17 bases spanning the gap. Germline V gene lookup returns CDR1 MRHNA and CDR2 SNTAGT. The CDR3 is 14 residues long. In DNA form, the CDR3 reads TGTGCCAGACTTCGGCCCGACAAGCATCAGCCCCAGCATTTT. Protein: CARLRPDKHQPQHF.

As concerns this clone: Different DNA sequences within this sample yield the same CDR3. The rearrangement uses TRBV7-2 and TRBJ2-3, with D unclear. The CDR3 contains 11 residues. V lost 2 bases to trimming and J lost 6 bases, with 3 bases between them. The germline gives CDR1 SGHTA, CDR2 FQGNSA. The CDR3 sequence: CASSLLDTQYF. The DNA of the CDR3 is TGTGCCAGCAGCTTATTGGATACGCAGTATTTT.

The rearrangement uses TRBV27 and TRBJ1-1, with 9 bases identical to TRBD1. This CDR3 comprises 12 residues. Per germline, CDR1 MNHEY and CDR2 SMNVEV (reference sequence). J was trimmed by 7 bases and V by 6 bases; bases with no gene match: 3. The CDR3 region is CASSTGGNEAFF. CDR3 DNA: TGTGCCAGCAGCACAGGGGGCAATGAAGCTTTCTTT.

The chain couples TRBV5-1 to TRBJ2-3; D possibly corresponds to TRBD1 (5 bases). Trimming removed 0 bases from V and 2 bases from J, with 22 bases in between. Germline V gene sequence: CDR1 SGHRS, CDR2 YFSETQ. The CDR3 is made up of 19 amino acids. The CDR3 nucleotides are TGCGCCAGCAGCTTGGATCTGGGGCAGACAGACTTTTTCACAGATACGCAGTATTTT. Protein: CASSLDLGQTDFFTDTQYF.

The chain couples TRBV27 to TRBJ1-5; a weak D match, TRBD1 (5 bases). V was trimmed by 8 bases and J by 0 bases, leaving 11 bases between them. The germline gives CDR1 MNHEY, CDR2 SMNVEV (reference sequence). This CDR3 is 14 amino acids long. CDR3 coding DNA: TGTGCCAGCGGTGACAGTTCTAGCAATCAGCCCCAGCATTTT. Translation gives CASGDSSSNQPQHF.

The chain uses TRBV4-1 and TRBJ1-1; 7 bases agree with TRBD1. Germline CDR1 reads MGHRA; CDR2 reads YSYEKL. The CDR3 extends over 16 amino acids. The V and J ends lost 1 base and 0 bases, in that order; junction bases with no gene match: 5. CDR3 coding DNA: TGCGCCAGCAGCCAAGTACCGACAGGGCTGAACACTGAAGCTTTCTTT. Its protein product is CASSQVPTGLNTEAFF.

In this sample, this clone turned up once. The chain combines TRBV7-8 with TRBJ2-1; the match to TRBD2 covers 15 bases. The CDR3 contains 19 residues. Trimming cost V 5 bases and J 2 bases; bases outside gene matches: 10. Germline V gene sequence: CDR1 SGHVS, CDR2 FQNEAQ. The CDR3 DNA follows: TGTGCCAGCAGCCCCCGGACTAGCGGGAGGGCTTTGACCTACAATGAGCAGTTCTTC. Translating gives CASSPRTSGRALTYNEQFF.

The chain has TRBV6-5 and TRBJ2-5, with a possible D match to TRBD2 (6 bases). Germline CDR1 reads MNHEY; CDR2 reads SVGAGI. The ends were cut back, 6 bases at V and 5 bases at J, with 13 bases in the middle. The CDR3 has 13 amino acids. The CDR3 nucleotides are TGTGCCAGCAGACCCCGCGGGACGGAGACCCAGTACTTC. This codes for CASRPRGTETQYF.

Points on this clone: The same CDR3 can be traced to other DNA sequences in this sample. V is TRBV6-5 and J is TRBJ2-1; D may match TRBD1 or TRBD2 (5 bases each). Germline loops: CDR1 MNHEY, CDR2 SVGAGI. The CDR3 consists of 11 residues. Trimming took off 2 bases at V and 9 bases at J, with 5 bases between the two ends. The CDR3 region has the DNA TGTGCCAGCAGTTACGGGGGTGAGCAGTTCTTC. Residues: CASSYGGEQFF.

This clone was found once. The V and J genes are TRBV28 and TRBJ2-1, with 13 bases that match TRBD2. The CDR3 sequence is 17 residues long. Trimming took 5 bases from V and 8 from J; bases not matched to a gene: 12. Germline V CDR1 and CDR2: MDHEN, SYDVKM. CDR3 in DNA: TGTGCCAGCAGTCCGATCCACGGACTAGCGGGAGTCTATGAGCAGTTCTTC. Its protein is CASSPIHGLAGVYEQFF.

The CDR3 protein is CASVGASGRPTNTGELFF. The CDR3 coding sequence is TGTGCCTCCGTTGGGGCTAGCGGGAGACCTACGAACACCGGGGAGCTGTTTTTT. This chain connects TRBV19 to TRBJ2-2; 10 bases are shared with TRBD2. This CDR3 region has 18 residues. After removal of 11 bases from V and 0 bases from J, the junction contained 15 bases not matched to a gene. Germline V gene lookup returns CDR1 LNHDA and CDR2 SQIVND (reference sequence).

The rearrangement joins TRBV5-6 to TRBJ2-7; D call uncertain. The CDR3 sequence is 15 residues long. Trimming cost V 4 bases and J 0 bases, with 14 bases left between them. Per germline, CDR1 SGHDT and CDR2 YYEEEE. CDR3 residues: CASSPRTDFSYEQYF. CDR3 coding DNA: TGTGCCAGCAGCCCACGGACCGACTTCTCCTACGAGCAGTACTTC. Full variable domain (rest looked up from reference TRBV5-6 and TRBJ2-7): DAGVTQSPTHLIKTRGQQVTLRCSPKSGHDTVSWYQQALGQGPQFIFQYYEEEERQRGNFPDRFSGHQFPNYSSELNVNALLLGDSALYLCASSPRTDFSYEQYFGPGTRLTVT.

The rearrangement links TRBV5-1 to TRBJ1-3; 9 positions agree with TRBD1. CDR1 is SGHRS and CDR2 is YFSETQ in the germline V gene. V trimming: 3 bases; J trimming: 3 bases; junction bases outside the gene matches: 4. The CDR3 loop spans 15 amino acids. The CDR3 DNA reads as TGCGCCAGCAGCTCCGACAGGGGGAGTGGAAACACCATATATTTT. This gives the protein CASSSDRGSGNTIYF.

The gene calls are TRBV19 and TRBJ2-5; D not resolved. This CDR3 comprises 13 residues. Germline-derived CDR1 and CDR2 are LNHDA and SQIVND (reference sequence). Trimming removed 3 bases at V and 4 bases at J, with 9 bases between. DNA for the CDR3: TGTGCCAGTAGTATTGGGCTGCCAGAGACCCAGTACTTC. Translating gives CASSIGLPETQYF.

The chain has TRBV7-9 and TRBJ1-3, with D unresolved. V gave up 7 bases and J gave up 4 bases, with 14 bases separating them. Germline values: CDR1 SEHNR, CDR2 FQNEAQ (reference sequence). CDR3 size: 14 residues. CDR3 coding DNA: TGTGCCAGCAAGTTACCCTCCCAGGGAAACACCATATATTTT. This translates into CASKLPSQGNTIYF.

The V call is TRBV27, the J call TRBJ2-7; 10 bases are a match to TRBD2. This CDR3 has 18 residues. V shed 2 bases and J 3 bases; nucleotides not matched to a gene: 13. Germline CDR1 is MNHEY and CDR2 is SMNVEV (reference sequence). The CDR3: CASSLKGDSSGSRYEQYF. The CDR3 DNA sequence: TGTGCCAGCAGTTTAAAAGGGGATTCTAGCGGGAGTCGCTACGAGCAGTACTTC.

The J gene is TRBJ2-7, the V gene TRBV28; 9 bases match TRBD1. The CDR3 sequence is 14 residues long. Germline CDR1 MDHEN, CDR2 SYDVKM. The V gene end was trimmed by 4 bases and the J gene end by 5 bases; junction bases not matched to a gene: 6. The CDR3 protein is CASSYTGGADEQYF. In DNA form, the CDR3 reads TGTGCCAGCAGTTATACAGGGGGCGCGGACGAGCAGTACTTC.

This sequence joins TRBV23-1 and TRBJ2-3; 10 positions match TRBD1. TRBV23-1 is an ORF for which the function is uncertain. Unmatched junction bases numbered 4, after V lost 4 bases and J lost 3 bases. The CDR3 has 15 amino acids. The CDR3 sequence is CASSLPGQGTDTQYF. In DNA, the CDR3 is TGCGCCAGCAGTCTACCGGGACAGGGGACAGATACGCAGTATTTT.

The rearrangement links TRBV19 to TRBJ2-7; a possible D gene is TRBD2 (5 bases). This CDR3 spans 15 amino acids. CDR1 and CDR2 from the germline V gene are LNHDA and SQIVND (reference sequence). Trimming cost V 0 bases and J 3 bases, with 12 bases left between them. This CDR3 is CASSIEGSGIYEQYF. The CDR3 DNA reads as TGTGCCAGTAGTATAGAGGGGAGTGGGATCTACGAGCAGTACTTC.

The rearrangement links TRBV2 to TRBJ2-5; no clear D gene. The CDR3 contains 12 residues. V was cut by 7 bases and J by 8 bases, with 14 bases left in between. Germline CDR1 reads SNHLY; CDR2 reads FYNNEI. The CDR3 loop is CASKASRDTQYF. Written as DNA, the CDR3 is TGTGCCAGCAAGGCCTCCCGTGACACCCAGTACTTC.

The V gene is TRBV14, the J gene TRBJ1-1; D not resolved. This CDR3 is 13 amino acids long. CDR1 and CDR2 (germline): SGHDN, FVKESK. The V end was cut by 1 base, the J end by 4 bases, with 7 bases between. CDR3 in amino acids: CASSQGWGTEAFF. The CDR3 DNA reads as TGTGCCAGCAGCCAAGGTTGGGGCACTGAAGCTTTCTTT.

As to this clone: In the same sample, other DNA sequences code for this CDR3. CDR3 DNA: TGTGCCAGCAGTTTGGGGGTTAGCTCCTACGAGCAGTACTTC. Protein: CASSLGVSSYEQYF. The chain combines TRBV27 with TRBJ2-7, with D possibly called TRBD1 or TRBD2 (5 bases each). Germline V gene sequence: CDR1 MNHEY, CDR2 SMNVEV (reference sequence). The CDR3 loop spans 14 amino acids. Trimming took 3 bases from V and 0 from J, leaving 9 bases between them.

The rearrangement joins TRBV25-1 to TRBJ2-7; 8 bases line up with TRBD1. J lost 7 bases, V lost 6 bases, and 5 bases had no gene match. CDR1 is MGHDK, CDR2 SYGVNS, per germline. CDR3 size: 12 residues. The CDR3 is CASSDTGGEQYF. The CDR3 coding sequence is TGTGCCAGCAGCGATACAGGGGGTGAGCAGTACTTC.

The CDR3 is CASGLAAGVGTGELFF. The CDR3 bases are TGTGCTAGTGGTTTGGCAGCGGGAGTCGGCACCGGGGAGCTGTTTTTT. V usage is TRBV12-5 and J usage is TRBJ2-2, with TRBD2 identical over 8 bases. V gave up 1 base and J gave up 4 bases; unmatched junction bases: 5. Germline assignment: CDR1 LGHNT and CDR2 FRNRAP. CDR3 size: 16 residues. Combining the CDR3 with reference TRBV12-5 and TRBJ2-2 gives the whole variable domain DARVTQTPRHKVTEMGQEVTMRCQPILGHNTVFWYRQTMMQGLELLAYFRNRAPLDDSGMPKDRFSAEMPDATLATLKIQPSEPRDSAVYFCASGLAAGVGTGELFFGEGSRLTVL.

The chain links TRBV7-3 to TRBJ2-3; 10 bases line up with TRBD2. Trimming took 6 bases from V and 5 from J; bases not matched to a gene: 8. This CDR3 region has 15 residues. CDR1 is SGHTA and CDR2 is FQGTGA in the germline V gene. The CDR3 spells CASSYSGRPRDTQYF. CDR3 sequence (DNA): TGTGCCAGCAGTTATAGCGGGAGGCCAAGAGATACGCAGTATTTT.

The chain joins TRBV4-1 to TRBJ2-1; the match to TRBD2 covers 12 bases. Germline CDR1 is MGHRA and CDR2 is YSYEKL. The V segment lost 3 bases and the J segment 7 bases; nucleotides outside the gene matches: 7. The CDR3 spans 16 residues. This CDR3 reads CASSQILAGGSNEQFF. CDR3 sequence (DNA): TGCGCCAGCAGCCAGATACTAGCGGGAGGATCAAATGAGCAGTTCTTC.

The genes are TRBV29-1 and TRBJ2-2, with no clear D. Germline-derived CDR1 and CDR2 are SQVTM and ANQGSEA. V lost 3 bases to trimming and J lost 4 bases, with 6 bases between them. The CDR3 loop spans 12 amino acids. The CDR3, as DNA: TGCAGCGTTGATTGGGGCACCGGGGAGCTGTTTTTT. The encoded protein is CSVDWGTGELFF.